The 24 T cell receptor beta chains reported below all come from one sample, sequenced in a study of blood T cell repertoires in COVID-19. The protocol was immunoSEQ multiplex PCR, while the TCRdb copy is restricted to in-frame clones and leaves out a portion. The sample contains about 200,000 clones, around 80% of which appear only once. The sample consisted of peripheral blood. These receptors came from a woman aged 55-69 years with COVID-19, enrolled during active disease.

The CDR3, as DNA: TGCAGCGTTGTGGGCCAGACTGGAAACACCATATATTTT. Amino acids: CSVVGQTGNTIYF. The chain uses TRBV29-1 and TRBJ1-3; D gene uncertain. This CDR3 region has 13 residues. V was trimmed by 4 bases and J by 2 bases, leaving 9 bases between them. Germline CDR1 reads SQVTM; CDR2 reads ANQGSEA.

This sequence joins TRBV10-3 and TRBJ2-1; 16 bases fit TRBD2. V was pared by 3 bases and J by 1 base, with 6 bases of the junction left unmatched. Germline V gives CDR1 ENHRY, CDR2 SYGVKD. The CDR3 has 19 amino acids. CDR3 coding DNA: TGTGCCATCAGTGAAGCGGGACTAGCGGGGGGGTTATCCTACAATGAGCAGTTCTTC. This translates into CAISEAGLAGGLSYNEQFF.

This chain uses TRBV7-9 with TRBJ2-7, with a weak D call TRBD2 (5 bases). The CDR3 is made up of 14 amino acids. Germline assignment: CDR1 SEHNR and CDR2 FQNEAQ (reference sequence). Trimming pared 5 bases from V and 3 bases from J, leaving 14 bases between. CDR3 region: CASSGSGKNYEQYF. Here the CDR3 DNA reads TGTGCCAGCAGCGGATCCGGGAAAAACTACGAGCAGTACTTC.

This clone was picked up a small number of times. The chain links TRBV6-5 to TRBJ2-1; TRBD1 matches at 10 bases. Looked up from germline, CDR1 is MNHEY and CDR2 is SVGAGI. Trimming took 6 bases from V and 9 from J; bases not matched to a gene: 5. CDR3 size: 13 residues. In DNA, the CDR3 is TGTGCCAGCAGGGGACAGGGGATTACTGAGCAGTTCTTC. Amino acid sequence: CASRGQGITEQFF.

In this sample, this clone turned up a few times. V and J are TRBV5-8 and TRBJ1-4; no reliable D call. From germline, CDR1 is SGHTS and CDR2 YDEGEE. CDR3 length equals 18 residues. Trimming left V 1 base short and J 0 bases short, with 16 bases between. In DNA form, the CDR3 reads TGTGCCAGCAGCTTGAAGGCGGGCAGCCTTGCAACTAATGAAAAACTGTTTTTT. Translating it yields CASSLKAGSLATNEKLFF.

Here the CDR3 reads CASSYRRERGDEQFF. CDR3 nucleotides: TGTGCCAGCAGTTACAGGCGGGAGAGAGGGGATGAGCAGTTCTTC. The chain is built from TRBV6-6 and TRBJ2-1; 7 positions agree with TRBD2. This CDR3 contains 15 residues. V was pared by 2 bases and J by 8 bases, with 9 bases of the junction left unmatched. The germline V gene encodes CDR1 MNHNY and CDR2 SVGAGI (reference sequence).

V and J are TRBV12-3 or TRBV12-4 and TRBJ1-2, with TRBD1 identical over 8 bases. J gave up 8 bases and V 6 bases, and 8 bases lay outside the gene matches. The CDR3 has 13 residues. The CDR3 region is CASSPGQGGGYTF. DNA for the CDR3: TGTGCCAGCAGCCCCGGACAGGGTGGAGGCTACACCTTC.

The chain carries TRBV10-3 and TRBJ1-4; 7 bases are shared with TRBD1. The CDR3 loop spans 15 amino acids. V shed 0 bases and J 8 bases; nucleotides not matched to a gene: 6. Germline lookup yields CDR1 ENHRY and CDR2 SYGVKD. CDR3 nucleotide sequence: TGTGCCATCAGTGAGTCCAGCAGGGGGTTGGAAAAACTGTTTTTT. It yields the protein CAISESSRGLEKLFF.

The CDR3 is CASSKPLAGTGELFF. The CDR3 DNA is TGTGCCAGCAGTAAACCCTTAGCCGGGACCGGGGAGCTGTTTTTT. V is TRBV27 and J is TRBJ2-2; unclear D gene. The germline V gene has CDR1 MNHEY and CDR2 SMNVEV (reference sequence). CDR3 length: 15 amino acids. The V and J ends lost 5 bases and 5 bases respectively, with 15 bases between them.

The V and J genes are TRBV23-1 and TRBJ2-5, with D hard to call. TRBV23-1 has ORF status, its function being uncertain. CDR3 length: 8 amino acids. CDR3 DNA: TGCTACCGGGAGACCCAGTACTTC. It specifies CYRETQYF.

V usage is TRBV29-1 and J usage is TRBJ1-3, with D tentatively TRBD1 (5 bases). The V gene lost 5 bases and the J gene lost 3 bases, with 14 bases spanning the gap. The CDR3 has 14 residues. Germline V CDR1 and CDR2: SQVTM, ANQGSEA. CDR3 protein: CSVSAGRIGNTIYF. CDR3 sequence (DNA): TGCAGCGTTTCGGCGGGGCGGATTGGAAACACCATATATTTT.

V and J are TRBV29-1 and TRBJ1-5; 7 nucleotides match TRBD1. CDR1 and CDR2 from the germline V gene are SQVTM and ANQGSEA. J lost 4 bases, V lost 5 bases, and 5 bases had no gene match. CDR3 size: 13 residues. CDR3 nucleotide sequence: TGCAGCGTTCGGACAGGTAAAAATCAGCCCCAGCATTTT. Encoded protein: CSVRTGKNQPQHF.

The V and J genes are TRBV4-1 and TRBJ1-5; D may be TRBD1 (5 bases). Trimming removed 0 bases from V and 0 bases from J, with 9 bases in between. The CDR3 contains 16 residues. The germline V gene has CDR1 MGHRA and CDR2 YSYEKL. In DNA, the CDR3 is TGCGCCAGCAGCCAAGATTCCAGGGATAGCAATCAGCCCCAGCATTTT. Translation: CASSQDSRDSNQPQHF.

This chain joins TRBV6-1 and TRBJ2-7; 9 bases agree with TRBD1. The CDR3 is made up of 17 amino acids. The germline CDR1 and CDR2 sequences are MNHNS and SASEGT. After removal of 4 bases from V and 0 bases from J, the junction contained 10 bases not matched to a gene. CDR3 amino acids: CASSAHYGDRVSYEQYF. For the CDR3, the DNA is TGTGCCAGCAGTGCCCACTATGGGGACAGGGTCTCCTACGAGCAGTACTTC.

This chain links TRBV5-1 with TRBJ2-3; TRBD2 might be the D (5 bases). CDR3 size: 16 residues. V was cut by 7 bases and J by 0 bases, with 18 bases left in between. Germline loops: CDR1 SGHRS, CDR2 YFSETQ. CDR3 sequence (DNA): TGCGCCAGCTCCACCCTCCTTGCGGGTAGCACAGATACGCAGTATTTT. Its translation is CASSTLLAGSTDTQYF.

The DNA for the CDR3 is TGCGCCAGCAGCCAGACCGGACTAGCGGGGGGAGGGGAGACCCAGTACTTC. Translated, it gives CASSQTGLAGGGETQYF. The chain employs TRBV4-1 and TRBJ2-5; 14 bases fit TRBD2. Germline V gene sequence: CDR1 MGHRA, CDR2 YSYEKL. J lost 5 bases, V lost 3 bases, and 8 bases had no gene match. The CDR3 is made up of 17 amino acids.

The chain combines TRBV30 with TRBJ2-3; TRBD2 might be the D (7 bases). Per germline, CDR1 GTSNPN and CDR2 SVGIG (reference sequence). The CDR3 extends over 15 amino acids. V dropped 2 bases and J dropped 2 bases, with 14 bases sitting between them. The CDR3 nucleotides are TGTGCCTGGAGTCGTGGGGGGGGGCCCACAGATACGCAGTATTTT. This translates into CAWSRGGGPTDTQYF.

In its sample, this clone was seen once. The chain carries TRBV27 and TRBJ1-6; no clear D gene. The length of the CDR3 is 13 residues. Germline values: CDR1 MNHEY, CDR2 SMNVEV (reference sequence). Trimming cost V 5 bases and J 1 base, with 3 bases left between them. The CDR3 spells CASSQSYNSPLHF. The CDR3 DNA reads TGTGCCAGCAGTCAATCCTATAATTCACCCCTCCACTTT.

This clone was seen many times. In DNA, the CDR3 is TGTGCCAGCAGTTTATACGGGGGGTACTACAATGAGCAGTTCTTC. This sequence encodes CASSLYGGYYNEQFF. The chain couples TRBV28 to TRBJ2-1, with TRBD2 matching 7 bases. The CDR3 loop spans 15 amino acids. J lost 3 bases, V lost 1 base, and 3 bases had no gene match. The V gene's germline CDR1 is MDHEN and CDR2 SYDVKM.

The CDR3: CASSLWQGDDEQYF. For the CDR3, the DNA is TGTGCCAGCAGCTTGTGGCAGGGTGACGACGAGCAGTACTTC. V is TRBV5-8 and J is TRBJ2-7; possibly TRBD1 for D (5 bases). V was trimmed by 1 base and J by 5 bases, leaving 13 bases between them. This CDR3 is 14 amino acids long. Germline assignment: CDR1 SGHTS and CDR2 YDEGEE.

The genes are TRBV5-6 and TRBJ2-2; 8 nucleotides agree with TRBD2. The germline V gene encodes CDR1 SGHDT and CDR2 YYEEEE. V shed 0 bases and J 2 bases; nucleotides not matched to a gene: 6. This CDR3 has 17 residues. CDR3 sequence: CASSLVAGGTNTGELFF. The CDR3 bases are TGTGCCAGCAGCTTGGTGGCGGGGGGAACTAACACCGGGGAGCTGTTTTTT.

This rearrangement joins TRBV15 to TRBJ1-6; possible D gene TRBD1, 5 bases. CDR3 size: 16 residues. The V end was cut by 1 base, the J end by 6 bases, with 13 bases between. Germline CDR1 LNHNV, CDR2 YYDKDF (reference sequence). CDR3 sequence: CATSRGWGDLNSPLHF. The CDR3, as DNA: TGTGCCACCAGCAGAGGGTGGGGGGATCTTAATTCACCCCTCCACTTT.

V is TRBV3-1 (or the pseudogene TRBV3-2) and J is TRBJ2-3; 15 bases map to TRBD2. This CDR3 contains 16 residues. Germline CDR1 is LGHDT and CDR2 is YNNKEL (reference sequence). The V and J ends lost 3 bases and 3 bases, in that order; junction bases with no gene match: 1. DNA for the CDR3: TGTGCCAGCAGCCACGGACTAGCGGGGGGGACAGATACGCAGTATTTT. It translates to CASSHGLAGGTDTQYF.

V usage is TRBV4-1 and J usage is TRBJ1-1, with D hard to call. Germline V gene sequence: CDR1 MGHRA, CDR2 YSYEKL. Deletions cut 0 bases from V and 10 bases from J, with 12 bases between. The CDR3 length is 13 residues. CDR3 nucleotide sequence: TGCGCCAGCAGCCAAGATGGAGGGCCTGGAGCTTTCTTT. Translating it yields CASSQDGGPGAFF.